The rows below give T cell receptor beta chains drawn from one sample of a study of T-cell reconstitution after alpha-beta-depleted transplantation in children. TCRdb passed the PCR reads through MiXCR, listing each CDR3 protein once. The table records some 600,000 distinct CDR3 sequences, around 13% of them present only once. The source material was PBMCs, mostly from graft donor cells, sampled 360 days after TCRalphabeta/CD19-depleted stem cell transplant. These receptors were collected from a male patient aged 10-17 years who had a stem cell transplant for acute myeloid leukemia, so the T cells may come from the graft donor. Each CDR3 is given with its conserved first and last residue. A D gene is named only where the DNA matches it firmly. Clone size, where shown, is once, few, many, or a class for clones that have expanded.

>TRBJ2-5|.|.|TRBV7-9
CASSAQLVETQYF
TGTGCCAGCAGCGCCCAGCTGGTAGAGACCCAGTACTTC
>TRBJ2-3|.|.|TRBV6-2/TRBV6-3
CASSPRRSTDTQYF
TGTGCCAGCAGTCCCCGGCGTAGCACAGATACGCAGTATTTT
>TRBJ2-1|TRBD1|few|TRBV20-1
CSARSYPQGAPNYNEQFF
TGCAGTGCTAGGTCTTACCCTCAGGGGGCCCCCAACTACAATGAGCAGTTCTTC
>TRBJ2-1|.|once|TRBV6-5
CASSYSVPTNNEQFF
TGTGCCAGCAGTTACTCGGTCCCAACCAACAATGAGCAGTTCTTC
>TRBJ2-7|TRBD1|many|TRBV5-1
CASSLVGQGYEQYF
TGCGCCAGCAGCTTGGTCGGACAGGGCTACGAGCAGTACTTC
>TRBJ2-7|.|many|TRBV9
CASSVDGSETYEQYF
TGTGCCAGCAGCGTAGATGGTAGCGAGACCTACGAGCAGTACTTC
>TRBJ2-1|TRBD2|.|TRBV19
CASSTGLAGVGEQFF
TGTGCCAGTAGTACCGGACTAGCGGGAGTTGGTGAGCAGTTCTTC
>TRBJ1-1|TRBD1|few|TRBV7-2
CASSPRTGGLAFF
TGTGCCAGCAGCCCGCGTACAGGGGGATTGGCTTTCTTT
>TRBJ2-3|TRBD2|once|TRBV4-2
CASSQDSDLADSTDTQYF
TGTGCCAGCAGCCAAGATTCCGACCTAGCGGATAGCACAGATACGCAGTATTTT
>TRBJ2-5|.|few|TRBV7-9
CASSSQWSGGPRETQYF
TGTGCCAGCAGCTCACAGTGGAGTGGGGGGCCCCGGGAGACCCAGTACTTC
>TRBJ2-7|.|few|TRBV7-8
CASSERLNLAYEQYF
TGTGCCAGCAGCGAACGACTAAACCTAGCCTACGAGCAGTACTTC
>TRBJ2-7|.|.|TRBV20-1
CSARDPVWFTYEQYF
TGCAGTGCTAGAGACCCCGTTTGGTTCACCTACGAGCAGTACTTC
>TRBJ2-4|.|.|TRBV9
CASSAGTKNIQYF
TGTGCCAGCAGCGCAGGGACCAAAAACATTCAGTACTTC
>TRBJ2-3|TRBD2|many|TRBV4-2
CASSQEKLAGRITDTQYF
TGTGCCAGCAGCCAAGAGAAATTAGCGGGACGTATCACAGATACGCAGTATTTT
>TRBJ2-1|TRBD1|.|TRBV2
CACSERLTGVTGEQFF
TGTGCCTGTTCCGAGAGATTGACAGGGGTTACGGGCGAGCAGTTCTTC
>TRBJ2-3|.|many|TRBV20-1
CSAAGARTDTQYF
TGCAGTGCGGCAGGGGCCCGCACAGATACGCAGTATTTT
>TRBJ2-7|TRBD2|many|TRBV12-3/TRBV12-4
CASSPRLAGERSAQYF
TGTGCCAGCAGTCCGCGTCTTGCGGGAGAGAGATCAGCGCAGTACTTC
>TRBJ2-3|.|.|TRBV7-6
CASSPGDAPSTDTQYF
TGTGCCAGCAGCCCCGGCGATGCTCCTAGCACAGATACGCAGTATTTT
>TRBJ2-7|TRBD1|.|TRBV28
CASSLYTGGLYSYEQYF
TGTGCCAGCAGTTTATATACAGGGGGACTTTACTCCTACGAGCAGTACTTC
>TRBJ2-4|.|.|TRBV12-3/TRBV12-4
CASSLGVVAKNIQYF
TGTGCCAGCAGCCTAGGGGTTGTAGCCAAAAACATTCAGTACTTC
>TRBJ2-6|TRBD1|.|TRBV20-1
CSARKNRDRGRTGANVLTF
TGCAGTGCTAGAAAGAACCGGGACAGGGGGCGCACGGGGGCCAACGTCCTGACTTTC
>TRBJ2-1|TRBD2|many|TRBV11-2
CASSSGLLAGYNEQFF
TGTGCCAGCAGCTCGGGATTACTAGCGGGCTACAATGAGCAGTTCTTC
>TRBJ2-7|TRBD2|many|TRBV29-1
CSVLASGYYEQYF
TGCAGCGTTCTGGCTAGCGGTTACTACGAGCAGTACTTC
>TRBJ2-1|TRBD2|.|TRBV28
CASSPRTSDLYNEQFF
TGTGCCAGCAGTCCCCGGACTAGCGATCTCTACAATGAGCAGTTCTTC
>TRBJ2-2|.|many|TRBV12-3/TRBV12-4
CASSNSGTFKGTGELFF
TGTGCCAGCAGTAACTCAGGGACATTTAAAGGCACCGGGGAGCTGTTTTTT
>TRBJ2-2|TRBD2|.|TRBV28
CAIHRRRTSGRNTGELFF
TGTGCCATCCATAGACGGAGGACTAGCGGGAGGAACACCGGGGAGCTGTTTTTT
>TRBJ2-1|TRBD2|few|TRBV5-1
CASRPPGLASNEQFF
TGCGCCAGCAGACCCCCGGGACTAGCGAGCAATGAGCAGTTCTTC
>TRBJ2-1|.|many|TRBV5-1
CASSLAAGNEQFF
TGCGCCAGCAGCTTGGCCGCAGGGAATGAGCAGTTCTTC
>TRBJ1-1|.|many|TRBV7-6
CASSLATAANEAFF
TGTGCCAGCAGCTTAGCGACAGCAGCAAATGAAGCTTTCTTT
>TRBJ1-1|.|many|TRBV7-8
CASSLGSIGKTEAFF
TGTGCCAGCAGCTTAGGATCTATAGGGAAAACTGAAGCTTTCTTT
>TRBJ2-1|TRBD2|.|TRBV5-1
CASSSGLADLNEQFF
TGCGCCAGCAGCTCCGGACTAGCGGATCTAAATGAGCAGTTCTTC
>TRBJ1-5|.|few|TRBV6-5
CASSYERVYSNQPQHF
TGTGCCAGCAGTTATGAGCGGGTTTATAGCAATCAGCCCCAGCATTTT
>TRBJ2-2|TRBD1|.|TRBV11-2
CASNPPGTGPLNTGELFF
TGTGCCAGCAACCCCCCCGGGACAGGGCCGTTGAACACCGGGGAGCTGTTTTTT